The present TCR beta chain was sequenced within a study of blood T cell repertoires in COVID-19. Study overall: Researchers got acute and convalescent COVID-19 samples from the United States, Italy and Spain. The analysed material was cDNA or gDNA that came from T cells, B-cell-depleted T cells, or PBMCs.

How the authors handled the data: From reference gene primer amplification, estimates of nucleated cell counts were derived. Here immunoSEQ multiplex PCR was the method, and the copy in TCRdb shows in-frame clones only, minus some. Clone size and the V and J calls come from that table; the DNA yielded D and trimming. The data show roughly 250,000 clones, 82% seen once. CDR1 is SGHRS, CDR2 YFSETQ, per germline. Trimming removed 2 bases from V and 6 bases from J, with 11 bases in between. The CDR3 is 14 amino acids. This clone was counted between two and nine times. The sample contains more than one DNA sequence encoding this CDR3.

This clonotype was obtained from a woman aged 80 or over with acute or convalescent COVID-19. The chain couples TRBV5-1 to TRBJ2-2, with D tentatively TRBD1 (5 bases). The sequencing input was peripheral blood. CDR3 region: CASSLWGEAGELFF. DNA of the CDR3: TGCGCCAGCAGCTTATGGGGCGAGGCCGGGGAGCTGTTTTTT. Full variable domain (outside the CDR3, taken from reference TRBV5-1 and TRBJ2-2): KAGVTQTPRYLIKTRGQQVTLSCSPISGHRSVSWYQQTPGQGLQFLFEYFSETQRNKGNFPGRFSGRQFSNSRSEMNVSTLELGDSALYLCASSLWGEAGELFFGEGSRLTVL.